The following is a T cell receptor beta chain sequence with its context. Its antigen is as yet unknown. These data are taken from a study of CD8 T cells in Susac syndrome. In the multiple sclerosis control group, patients were treatment-naive and had stable or active relapsing-remitting disease. The authors negatively isolated CD8+ and CD4+ T cells and FACS-enriched TEMRA cells. After extraction with the RNeasy kit, 0.5 to 1 ug of the RNA was reverse transcribed using random hexamers. Amplification of TCR beta CDR3 spanned 54 Vbeta and 13 Jbeta via immunoSEQ multiplex PCR. In TCRdb, the immunoSEQ multiplex PCR reads were re-called with MiXCR into one record per CDR3 protein. The table records roughly 120,000 distinct CDR3 sequences, roughly 94% of them present only once. This CDR3 is built from 17 residues. The V gene lost 5 bases and the J gene lost 0 bases, with 18 bases spanning the gap. Germline CDR1 is SGHTA and CDR2 is FQGNSA.

General study points: The study conceded that relatively few individuals underwent its TCR sequencing and HLA analysis.

Source material: CD4+ T cells from PBMCs. The receptor was isolated from a human donor with multiple sclerosis. The genes are TRBV7-2 and TRBJ2-3; tentatively, D is TRBD2 (6 bases). DNA for the CDR3: TGTGCCAGCAGCCAACTGGGAGGCGGAGCTAGCACAGATACGCAGTATTTT. Amino acids: CASSQLGGGASTDTQYF.